The next 18 T cell receptor beta chains were all read from a single sample in a study of siplizumab effects on memory and regulatory T cells. Produced via immunoSEQ multiplex PCR; TCRdb's table is partial and in-frame only. The sample has some 110,000 clones, over 85% seen once. The sample was Tregs sorted from blood. These receptors all stem from a human donor in good health.

The CDR3 sequence is CASSPPTGDRAKTQYF. In DNA form, the CDR3 reads TGCGCCAGCAGCCCCCCCACCGGGGACAGGGCTAAGACCCAGTACTTC. The V gene is TRBV4-1, the J gene TRBJ2-5, with TRBD1 matching 9 bases. The trim removed 4 bases at V and 6 bases at J, leaving 12 bases unmatched. Germline lookup yields CDR1 MGHRA and CDR2 YSYEKL. The CDR3 extends over 16 amino acids.

V is TRBV7-2 and J is TRBJ2-7; D is undetermined. Germline CDR1 SGHTA, CDR2 FQGNSA. V gave up 5 bases and J gave up 2 bases, with 16 bases separating them. The length of the CDR3 is 15 residues. This CDR3 is CASSPSLGQAYEQYF. In DNA, the CDR3 is TGTGCCAGCAGCCCGTCCTTAGGCCAGGCCTACGAGCAGTACTTC.

The chain joins TRBV7-8 to TRBJ1-2; a possible D gene is TRBD1 (6 bases). Deletions cut 3 bases from V and 2 bases from J, with 10 bases between. The CDR3 covers 14 residues. CDR1 SGHVS and CDR2 FQNEAQ come from the germline V gene. The CDR3 region has the DNA TGTGCCAGCAGCTTCGGACAGCTCAACTATGGCTACACCTTC. It specifies CASSFGQLNYGYTF.

This chain's CDR3 is CASSLDAGSGNTIYF. In nucleotides, the CDR3 is TGTGCCAGCAGCTTGGACGCAGGCTCTGGAAACACCATATATTTT. V usage is TRBV5-5 and J usage is TRBJ1-3; D remains ambiguous. Trimming cost V 0 bases and J 0 bases, with 7 bases left between them. This CDR3 has 15 amino acids. CDR1 and CDR2 from the germline V gene are SGHKS and YYEKEE (reference sequence). The full variable domain, its missing parts supplied by reference TRBV5-5 and TRBJ1-3, is DAGVTQSPTHLIKTRGQQVTLRCSPISGHKSVSWYQQVLGQGPQFIFQYYEKEERGRGNFPDRFSARQFPNYSSELNVNALLLGDSALYLCASSLDAGSGNTIYFGEGSWLTVV.

Points on this clone: The same CDR3 arises from other DNA sequences in this sample as well. J is TRBJ2-3 and V is TRBV5-1; D gene ambiguous. Germline-derived CDR1 and CDR2 are SGHRS and YFSETQ. The length of the CDR3 is 12 residues. Trimming shortened V by 0 bases and J by 5 bases, and 4 bases separated the two germline ends. Here the CDR3 reads CASSLGLDTQYF. Written as DNA, the CDR3 is TGCGCCAGCAGCTTGGGGCTAGATACGCAGTATTTT.

This chain links TRBV29-1 with TRBJ2-2, with 7 bases lining up with TRBD2. V dropped 5 bases and J dropped 4; count of bases not matched to a gene: 10. Germline loops: CDR1 SQVTM, CDR2 ANQGSEA. The CDR3 runs to 15 residues. CDR3 nucleotides: TGCAGCGTTATATTAGGGAGGGGTTTCACCGGGGAGCTGTTTTTT. Translating gives CSVILGRGFTGELFF.

This chain uses TRBV5-6 with TRBJ2-3; weak D call: TRBD2 (6 bases). V was clipped by 4 bases and J by 2 bases, with 14 bases between them. The CDR3 is 15 residues long. Germline V CDR1 and CDR2: SGHDT, YYEEEE. Here the CDR3 reads CASSGGVWDTDTQYF. Here the CDR3 DNA reads TGTGCCAGCAGCGGCGGGGTTTGGGACACAGATACGCAGTATTTT.

The chain carries TRBV11-2 and TRBJ2-2; D remains unclear. The CDR3 contains 14 residues. The germline CDR1 and CDR2 sequences are SGHAT and FQNNGV. The germline V and J ends were trimmed by 2 bases and 4 bases, with 8 bases remaining between them. CDR3 DNA: TGTGCCAGCAGCTTACGGACCCCCACCGGGGAGCTGTTTTTT. Its protein is CASSLRTPTGELFF.

The chain has TRBV5-1 and TRBJ2-3, with D possibly being TRBD1 (5 bases). Trimming removed 2 bases at V and 2 bases at J, with 12 bases between. The CDR3 loop spans 15 amino acids. Germline CDR1 SGHRS, CDR2 YFSETQ. In DNA form, the CDR3 reads TGCGCCAGCAGCTTATCGACAGCTAACACAGATACGCAGTATTTT. Translated, it gives CASSLSTANTDTQYF.

Turning to this clone: The junction does not match germline at one end; this may be a read error. The V call is TRBV7-2, the J call TRBJ1-2; D unresolved. From germline, CDR1 is SGHTA and CDR2 FQGNSA. This CDR3 is built from 9 residues. Here the CDR3 DNA reads TGTGCCAGCAGCTTAGGGCTGGTCTTC. Protein sequence: CASSLGLVF.

This clone was counted only a few times. The chain employs TRBV9 and TRBJ1-3, with TRBD1 matching 8 bases. Germline V gives CDR1 SGDLS, CDR2 YYNGEE. With V trimmed by 0 bases and J by 0 bases, 8 bases remained unmatched. CDR3 length equals 18 residues. The CDR3, as DNA: TGTGCCAGCAGCGTAGCTGTTGGGACAGGCGTCTCTGGAAACACCATATATTTT. The encoded protein is CASSVAVGTGVSGNTIYF.

The rearrangement links TRBV6-5 to TRBJ2-7; D unclear. This CDR3 is built from 13 residues. The germline V gene has CDR1 MNHEY and CDR2 SVGAGI. The V end was cut by 3 bases, the J end by 2 bases, with 8 bases between. The CDR3 loop is CASSYLSPYEQYF. The CDR3 DNA is TGTGCCAGCAGTTATCTTTCACCCTACGAGCAGTACTTC.

The rearrangement links TRBV27 to TRBJ1-2, with 11 nucleotides matching TRBD1. The CDR3 covers 15 residues. Germline loops: CDR1 MNHEY, CDR2 SMNVEV (reference sequence). Trimming at V came to 6 bases and at J to 6 bases, leaving 9 bases not matched to a gene. CDR3 DNA: TGTGCCAGCAGACCGTCCGGGACAGGGGGGAATGGCTACACCTTC. Protein sequence: CASRPSGTGGNGYTF.

For this clone: Just one base apart from a much larger clone, this may be a read error. The J gene is TRBJ1-1, the V gene TRBV13, with D unclear. Germline V gene data show CDR1 as PRHDT and CDR2 as FYEKMQ (reference sequence). CDR3 length: 13 amino acids. The V and J ends lost 3 bases and 1 base respectively, with 6 bases between them. The CDR3 DNA sequence: TGTGCCAGCAGCTTTACAGAGAACACTGAAGCTTTCTTT. Its protein product is CASSFTENTEAFF.

The J gene is TRBJ2-5, the V gene TRBV27; D perhaps matches TRBD1 (6 bases). CDR3 length: 16 residues. Germline V CDR1 and CDR2: MNHEY, SMNVEV (reference sequence). Trimming took 9 bases from V and 3 from J, leaving 23 bases between them. In DNA form, the CDR3 reads TGTGCCAGTCAACCAAGGCCGAGGGACACCAAAGAGACCCAGTACTTC. This encodes CASQPRPRDTKETQYF.

The J gene is TRBJ2-7, the V gene TRBV28; a possible D gene is TRBD1 (6 bases). The germline V and J ends were trimmed by 7 bases and 3 bases, with 10 bases remaining between them. CDR1 and CDR2 (germline): MDHEN, SYDVKM. This CDR3 spans 12 amino acids. DNA for the CDR3: TGTGCCAGCACCCTGACAGGCTACGAGCAGTACTTC. It codes for CASTLTGYEQYF.

The chain links TRBV6-5 to TRBJ1-2, with a tentative D call TRBD1 (6 bases). This CDR3 has 11 amino acids. Trimming left V 6 bases short and J 8 bases short, with 10 bases between. CDR1 and CDR2 (germline): MNHEY, SVGAGI. Written as DNA, the CDR3 is TGTGCCAGCAGCCAGGGGTACGGCTACACCTTC. The encoded protein is CASSQGYGYTF.

This chain links TRBV11-3 with TRBJ2-2, with a weak D call TRBD1 (6 bases). Trimming left V 5 bases short and J 4 bases short, with 17 bases between. This CDR3 spans 16 amino acids. In germline, CDR1 is SGHNT, CDR2 YENEEA. This CDR3 reads CASSPRTASFTGELFF. CDR3 DNA: TGTGCCAGCAGCCCCCGGACAGCCTCGTTCACCGGGGAGCTGTTTTTT.